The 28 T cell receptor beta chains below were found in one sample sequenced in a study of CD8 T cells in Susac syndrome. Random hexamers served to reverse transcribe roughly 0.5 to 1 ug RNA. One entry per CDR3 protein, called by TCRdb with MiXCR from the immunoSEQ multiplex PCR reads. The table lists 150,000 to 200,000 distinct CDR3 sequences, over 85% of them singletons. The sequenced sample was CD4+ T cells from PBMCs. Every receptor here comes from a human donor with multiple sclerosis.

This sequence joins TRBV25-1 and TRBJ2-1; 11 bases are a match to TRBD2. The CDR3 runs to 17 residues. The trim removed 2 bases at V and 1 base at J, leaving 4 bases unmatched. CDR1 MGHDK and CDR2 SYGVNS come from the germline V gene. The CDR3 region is CASSELAGGLSYNEQFF. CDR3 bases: TGTGCCAGCAGTGAACTAGCGGGGGGATTATCCTACAATGAGCAGTTCTTC.

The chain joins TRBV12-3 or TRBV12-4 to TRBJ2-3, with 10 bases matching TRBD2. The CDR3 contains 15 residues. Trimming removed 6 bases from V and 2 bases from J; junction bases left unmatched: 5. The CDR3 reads CASSGLADHTDTQYF. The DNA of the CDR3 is TGTGCCAGCAGCGGACTAGCGGACCACACAGATACGCAGTATTTT.

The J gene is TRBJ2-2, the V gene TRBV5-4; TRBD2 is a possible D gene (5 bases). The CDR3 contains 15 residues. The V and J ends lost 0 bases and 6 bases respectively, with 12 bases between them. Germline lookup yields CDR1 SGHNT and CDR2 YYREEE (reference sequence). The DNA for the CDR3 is TGTGCCAGCAGCTTGGAGGGAGCCCGGCCCGGGGAGCTGTTTTTT. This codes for CASSLEGARPGELFF.

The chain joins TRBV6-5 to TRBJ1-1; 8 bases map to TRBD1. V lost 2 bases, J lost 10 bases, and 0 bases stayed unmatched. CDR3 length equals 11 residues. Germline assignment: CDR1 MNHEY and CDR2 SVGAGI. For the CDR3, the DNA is TGTGCCAGCAGTTACGGACAGGGAGCTTTCTTT. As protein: CASSYGQGAFF.

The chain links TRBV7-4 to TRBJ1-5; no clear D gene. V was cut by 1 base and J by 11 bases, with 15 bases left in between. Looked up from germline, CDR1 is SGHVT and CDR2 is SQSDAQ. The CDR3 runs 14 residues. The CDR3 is CASSLVEGSRAQHF. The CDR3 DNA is TGTGCCAGCAGCTTAGTGGAAGGATCGAGGGCCCAGCATTTT.

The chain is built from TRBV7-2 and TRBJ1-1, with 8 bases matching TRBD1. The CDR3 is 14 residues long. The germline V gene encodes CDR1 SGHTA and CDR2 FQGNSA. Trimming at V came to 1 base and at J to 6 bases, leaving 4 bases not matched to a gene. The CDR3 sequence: CASSLVAGGSEAFF. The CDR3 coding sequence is TGTGCCAGCAGCTTAGTCGCAGGGGGCTCTGAAGCTTTCTTT.

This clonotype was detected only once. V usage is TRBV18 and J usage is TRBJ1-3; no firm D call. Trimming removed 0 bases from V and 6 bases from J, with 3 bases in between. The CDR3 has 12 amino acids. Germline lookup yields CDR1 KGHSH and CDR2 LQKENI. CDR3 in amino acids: CASSPPANTIYF. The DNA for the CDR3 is TGTGCCAGCTCACCACCGGCAAACACCATATATTTT.

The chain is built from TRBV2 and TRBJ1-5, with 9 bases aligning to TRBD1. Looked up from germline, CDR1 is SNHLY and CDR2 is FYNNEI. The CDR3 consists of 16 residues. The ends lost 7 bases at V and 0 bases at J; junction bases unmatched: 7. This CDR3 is CASTTDRGFSNQPQHF. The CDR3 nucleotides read TGTGCCAGCACCACGGACAGGGGCTTTAGCAATCAGCCCCAGCATTTT.

DNA for the CDR3: TGTGCCAGCAGTTGGACGGAGGTCTACGAGCAGTACTTC. Translating gives CASSWTEVYEQYF. V usage is TRBV12-3 or TRBV12-4 and J usage is TRBJ2-7, with TRBD2 as a possible D gene (5 bases). The V end lost 4 bases, the J end lost 3 bases, and 10 bases lay between the germline ends. The CDR3 has 13 amino acids.

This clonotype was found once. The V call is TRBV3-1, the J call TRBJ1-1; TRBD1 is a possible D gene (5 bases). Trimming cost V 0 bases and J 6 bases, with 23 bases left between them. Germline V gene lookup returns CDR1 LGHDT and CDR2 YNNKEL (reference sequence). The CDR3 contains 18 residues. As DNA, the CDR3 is TGTGCCAGCAGCCAAGAAGGGGTGGCCCGCTGGAGGGACGCTGAAGCTTTCTTT. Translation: CASSQEGVARWRDAEAFF.

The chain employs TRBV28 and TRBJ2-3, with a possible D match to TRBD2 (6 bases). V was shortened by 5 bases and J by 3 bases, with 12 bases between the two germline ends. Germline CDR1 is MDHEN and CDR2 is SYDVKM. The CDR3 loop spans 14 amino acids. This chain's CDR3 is CASSHTTRTDTQYF. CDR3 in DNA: TGTGCCAGCAGTCATACGACTAGAACAGATACGCAGTATTTT.

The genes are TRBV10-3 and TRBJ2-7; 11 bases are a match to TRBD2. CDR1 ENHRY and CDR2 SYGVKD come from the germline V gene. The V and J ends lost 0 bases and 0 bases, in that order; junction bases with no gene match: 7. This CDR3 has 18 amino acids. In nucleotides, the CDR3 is TGTGCCATCAGTGAGTCTACTAGCGGGAGACGTGACTCCTACGAGCAGTACTTC. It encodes CAISESTSGRRDSYEQYF.

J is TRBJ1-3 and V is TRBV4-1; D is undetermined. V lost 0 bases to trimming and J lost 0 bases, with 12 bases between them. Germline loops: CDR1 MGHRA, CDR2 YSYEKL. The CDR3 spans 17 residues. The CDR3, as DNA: TGCGCCAGCAGCCAAGATCAAAAGGAGAGCTCTGGAAACACCATATATTTT. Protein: CASSQDQKESSGNTIYF.

The CDR3 nucleotides are TGCGCCAGCAGCTTGCCTGGACTAGCGGGTGCTAATGAGCAGTTCTTC. Translated, it gives CASSLPGLAGANEQFF. The chain has TRBV5-1 and TRBJ2-1; 11 bases fit TRBD2. This CDR3 spans 16 amino acids. Germline V gene sequence: CDR1 SGHRS, CDR2 YFSETQ. Unmatched junction bases numbered 7, after V lost 1 base and J lost 7 bases.

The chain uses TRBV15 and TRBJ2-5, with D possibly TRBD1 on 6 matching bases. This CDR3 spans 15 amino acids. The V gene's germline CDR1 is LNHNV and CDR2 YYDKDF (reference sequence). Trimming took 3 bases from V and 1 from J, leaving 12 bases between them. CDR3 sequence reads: CATSRPWGRQETQYF. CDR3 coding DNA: TGTGCCACCAGCAGGCCTTGGGGGCGCCAAGAGACCCAGTACTTC.

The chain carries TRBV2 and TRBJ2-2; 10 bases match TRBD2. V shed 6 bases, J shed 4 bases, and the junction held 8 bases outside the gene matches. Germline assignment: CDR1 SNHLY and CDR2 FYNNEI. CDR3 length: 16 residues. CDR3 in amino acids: CASRAGLAESTGELFF. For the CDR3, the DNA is TGTGCCAGCAGGGCAGGACTAGCGGAGAGCACCGGGGAGCTGTTTTTT.

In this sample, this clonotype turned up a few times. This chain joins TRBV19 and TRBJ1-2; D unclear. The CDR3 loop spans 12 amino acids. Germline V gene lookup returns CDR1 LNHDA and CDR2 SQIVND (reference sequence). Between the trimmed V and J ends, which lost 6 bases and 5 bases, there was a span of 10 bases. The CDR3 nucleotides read TGTGCCAGTAGGAAAGACTCTTATGGCTACACCTTC. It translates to CASRKDSYGYTF. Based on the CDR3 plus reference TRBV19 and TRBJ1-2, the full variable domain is DGGITQSPKYLFRKEGQNVTLSCEQNLNHDAMYWYRQDPGQGLRLIYYSQIVNDFQKGDIAEGYSVSREKKESFPLTVTSAQKNPTAFYLCASRKDSYGYTFGSGTRLTVV.

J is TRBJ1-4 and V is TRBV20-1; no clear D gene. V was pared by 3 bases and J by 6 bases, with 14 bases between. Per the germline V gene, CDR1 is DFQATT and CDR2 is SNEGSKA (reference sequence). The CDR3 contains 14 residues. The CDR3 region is CSARSLGKDEKLFF. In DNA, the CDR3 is TGCAGTGCTAGGTCCTTGGGGAAGGATGAAAAACTGTTTTTT.

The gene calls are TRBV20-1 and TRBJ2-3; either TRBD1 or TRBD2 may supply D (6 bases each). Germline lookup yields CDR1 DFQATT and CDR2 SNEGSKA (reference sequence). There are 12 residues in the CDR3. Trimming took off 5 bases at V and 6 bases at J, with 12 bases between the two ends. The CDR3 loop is CSAVGAGDTQYF. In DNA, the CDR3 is TGCAGTGCTGTGGGGGCGGGGGATACGCAGTATTTT.

The chain's CDR3 is CSAGTGGGGNQPQHF. In DNA form, the CDR3 reads TGCAGTGCCGGGACCGGGGGAGGTGGCAATCAGCCCCAGCATTTT. This chain connects TRBV20-1 to TRBJ1-5; D is perhaps TRBD1 (5 bases). The germline gives CDR1 DFQATT, CDR2 SNEGSKA (reference sequence). CDR3 length: 15 residues. Trimming took 6 bases from V and 2 from J, leaving 17 bases between them.

The CDR3 region has the DNA TGTGCCAGCAGCAAACGTGGACAGGGAGGAGATGGCTACACCTTC. Encoded protein: CASSKRGQGGDGYTF. The chain links TRBV11-1 to TRBJ1-2, with 8 bases aligning to TRBD1. The germline CDR1 and CDR2 sequences are SGHAT and FQDESV (reference sequence). This CDR3 has 15 amino acids. V lost 5 bases and J lost 6; bases outside the gene matches: 11.

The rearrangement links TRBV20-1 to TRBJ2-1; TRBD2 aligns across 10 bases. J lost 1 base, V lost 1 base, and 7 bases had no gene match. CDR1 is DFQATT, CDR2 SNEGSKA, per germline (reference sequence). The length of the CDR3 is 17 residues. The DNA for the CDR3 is TGCAGTGCTAGAGGCAGCGGGAGGGCCACGTCCTACAATGAGCAGTTCTTC. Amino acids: CSARGSGRATSYNEQFF.

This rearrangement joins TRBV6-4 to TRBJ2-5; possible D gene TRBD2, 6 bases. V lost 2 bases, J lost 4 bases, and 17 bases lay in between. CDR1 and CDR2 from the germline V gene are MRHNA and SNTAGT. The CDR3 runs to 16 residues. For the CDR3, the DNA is TGTGCCAGCAGTGACCAACCCGTACCAGCGGGAGAGACCCAGTACTTC. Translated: CASSDQPVPAGETQYF.

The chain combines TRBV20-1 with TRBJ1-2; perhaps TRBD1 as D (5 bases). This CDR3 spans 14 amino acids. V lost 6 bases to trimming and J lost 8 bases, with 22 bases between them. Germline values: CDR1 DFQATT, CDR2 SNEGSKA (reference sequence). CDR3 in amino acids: CSANGDSRARGYTF. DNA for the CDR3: TGCAGTGCGAATGGGGACTCCCGCGCGCGGGGCTACACCTTC.

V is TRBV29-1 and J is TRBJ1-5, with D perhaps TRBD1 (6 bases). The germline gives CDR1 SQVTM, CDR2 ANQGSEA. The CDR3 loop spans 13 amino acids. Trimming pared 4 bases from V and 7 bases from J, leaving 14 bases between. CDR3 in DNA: TGCAGCGTTGTGGGGGGGCGAGACCAGCCCCAGCATTTT. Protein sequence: CSVVGGRDQPQHF.

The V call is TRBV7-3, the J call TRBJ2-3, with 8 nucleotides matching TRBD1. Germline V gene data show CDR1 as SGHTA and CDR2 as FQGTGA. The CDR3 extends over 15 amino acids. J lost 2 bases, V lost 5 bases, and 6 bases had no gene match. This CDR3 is CASSPGQGITDTQYF. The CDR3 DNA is TGTGCCAGCAGCCCCGGACAGGGCATCACAGATACGCAGTATTTT. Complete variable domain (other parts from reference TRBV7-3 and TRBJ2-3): GAGVSQTPSNKVTEKGKYVELRCDPISGHTALYWYRQSLGQGPEFLIYFQGTGAADDSGLPNDRFFAVRPEGSVSTLKIQRTERGDSAVYLCASSPGQGITDTQYFGPGTRLTVL.

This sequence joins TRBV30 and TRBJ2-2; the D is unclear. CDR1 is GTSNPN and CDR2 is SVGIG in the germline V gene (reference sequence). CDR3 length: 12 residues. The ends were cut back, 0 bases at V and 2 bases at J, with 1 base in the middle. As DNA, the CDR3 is TGTGCCTGGAGTGTCAACACCGGGGAGCTGTTTTTT. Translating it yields CAWSVNTGELFF. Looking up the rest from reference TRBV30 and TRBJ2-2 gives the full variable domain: SQTIHQWPATLVQPVGSPLSLECTVEGTSNPNLYWYRQAAGRGLQLLFYSVGIGQISSEVPQNLSASRPQDRQFILSSKKLLLSDSGFYLCAWSVNTGELFFGEGSRLTVL.

In DNA, the CDR3 is TGTGCCAGCAGCGTAGAAGTCGCGGGAGGGCCAGCAGATACGCAGTATTTT. Protein sequence: CASSVEVAGGPADTQYF. The chain carries TRBV9 and TRBJ2-3, with 9 bases that match TRBD2. There are 17 residues in the CDR3. Trimming took 0 bases from V and 4 from J; bases not matched to a gene: 9. In germline, CDR1 is SGDLS, CDR2 YYNGEE.